These 20 T cell receptor beta chains were all obtained from the same sample, sequenced in a study of blood T cells in healthy people across ages. A second PCR of 7 to 11 cycles used a sample-barcoded 5' primer and a J-beta primer mix. TCRdb re-called the 5' RACE reads with MiXCR, one entry per CDR3 protein. Of some 1.7 million distinct CDR3 sequences in the sample, over 25% were seen once. The sequenced sample was blood. All receptors derive from a woman in her twenties or thirties in good health.

This clonotype showed up many times. The V gene is TRBV20-1, the J gene TRBJ2-1; weak D call: TRBD2 (6 bases). Between the trimmed V and J ends, which lost 3 bases and 2 bases, there was a span of 20 bases. Germline CDR1 is DFQATT and CDR2 is SNEGSKA (reference sequence). This CDR3 is built from 17 residues. The CDR3 sequence: CSARDPIRRGAYNEQFF. The CDR3 region has the DNA TGCAGTGCTAGGGATCCGATCCGTCGCGGGGCCTACAATGAGCAGTTCTTC.

On this clonotype itself: The junction departs from the called germline gene at one end, perhaps through a read error. This sequence joins TRBV28 and TRBJ2-6, with unresolved D. In germline, CDR1 is MDHEN, CDR2 SYDVKM. The CDR3 is 12 residues long. The CDR3 nucleotides read TGTGCCAGCAGTTTATGGGGGAACGTCCCGACTTTC. Amino acid sequence: CASSLWGNVPTF.

The J gene is TRBJ1-1, the V gene TRBV12-3 or TRBV12-4; 9 bases are shared with TRBD1. V was clipped by 5 bases and J by 3 bases; unmatched bases: 7. The CDR3 totals 15 residues. In DNA form, the CDR3 reads TGTGCCAGCAGTGAGGGGGGGGACAGGGACACTGAAGCTTTCTTT. Amino acids: CASSEGGDRDTEAFF.

This clonotype was seen a handful of times. The chain carries TRBV3-1 and TRBJ2-3, with D perhaps matching TRBD2 (6 bases). Germline CDR1 reads LGHDT; CDR2 reads YNNKEL (reference sequence). V lost 3 bases and J 6 bases, leaving 16 bases between the germline ends. The CDR3 runs 15 residues. CDR3 sequence: CASSHGRGRRDTQYF. The CDR3 nucleotides are TGTGCCAGCAGCCATGGGCGGGGCCGTAGGGATACGCAGTATTTT.

This clonotype was detected only a few times. The J gene is TRBJ2-1, the V gene TRBV11-3, with 11 bases fitting TRBD1. The CDR3 length is 16 residues. From germline, CDR1 is SGHNT and CDR2 YENEEA. With V trimmed by 5 bases and J by 7 bases, 10 bases remained unmatched. As DNA, the CDR3 is TGTGCCAGCAGCGCCCCGGGGACAGGGGGTAGAAATGAGCAGTTCTTC. It yields the protein CASSAPGTGGRNEQFF.

The rearrangement uses TRBV20-1 and TRBJ2-7; 9 bases fit TRBD1. J gave up 5 bases and V 2 bases, and 7 bases lay outside the gene matches. The V gene's germline CDR1 is DFQATT and CDR2 SNEGSKA (reference sequence). The CDR3 has 14 amino acids. Here the CDR3 reads CSARYGTGPDEQYF. CDR3 DNA: TGCAGTGCTAGATACGGGACAGGGCCCGACGAGCAGTACTTC.

The chain links TRBV7-9 to TRBJ1-1; D is possibly TRBD1 (5 bases). CDR3 length: 14 residues. Germline lookup yields CDR1 SEHNR and CDR2 FQNEAQ (reference sequence). V lost 11 bases, J lost 1 base, and 17 bases lay in between. The CDR3 DNA reads as TGTGCCGCTGGGACGACCAGGACGAACACTGAAGCTTTCTTT. Its protein product is CAAGTTRTNTEAFF.

This clonotype was recorded many times. The V gene is TRBV6-5, the J gene TRBJ2-3; TRBD2 matches at 7 bases. Germline values: CDR1 MNHEY, CDR2 SVGAGI. The CDR3 totals 16 residues. Trimming at V came to 2 bases and at J to 10 bases, leaving 15 bases not matched to a gene. Here the CDR3 reads CASSYTSGTAEGSQYF. The CDR3 DNA reads TGTGCCAGCAGTTACACGAGCGGGACCGCAGAAGGTTCGCAGTATTTT.

V and J are TRBV12-3 or TRBV12-4 and TRBJ1-5, with D unclear. The V end was cut by 6 bases, the J end by 5 bases, with 11 bases between. The CDR3 has 13 amino acids. The CDR3 DNA follows: TGTGCCAGCAGCTTCACGGTAGATCAGCCCCAGCATTTT. Protein product: CASSFTVDQPQHF.

This clonotype was counted at least ten times. The CDR3 region has the DNA TGCAGTGCTGTCCGGGACAGGGTATACTACGAGCAGTACTTC. Its protein is CSAVRDRVYYEQYF. The V call is TRBV20-1, the J call TRBJ2-7, with 9 positions matching TRBD1. Losses at the gene ends were 5 bases for V and 3 bases for J; bases not matched to a gene: 8. The CDR3 covers 14 residues. Germline CDR1 DFQATT, CDR2 SNEGSKA (reference sequence).

This clonotype was counted a few times. The chain has TRBV7-2 and TRBJ1-1; D not certain. CDR1 and CDR2 from the germline V gene are SGHTA and FQGNSA. The V end lost 4 bases, the J end lost 0 bases, and 6 bases lay between the germline ends. CDR3 length: 13 residues. CDR3 sequence reads: CASSSELNTEAFF. The CDR3 coding sequence is TGTGCCAGCAGCTCCGAGTTGAACACTGAAGCTTTCTTT.

This clonotype has just a few counts. V is TRBV9 and J is TRBJ2-5; 9 positions agree with TRBD1. CDR3 size: 16 residues. The germline V gene has CDR1 SGDLS and CDR2 YYNGEE. V trimming: 4 bases; J trimming: 5 bases; junction bases outside the gene matches: 12. Here the CDR3 reads CASSTGTGYNEETQYF. The DNA for the CDR3 is TGTGCCAGCAGCACCGGGACAGGGTACAATGAGGAGACCCAGTACTTC.

The table lists this clonotype with a few counts. The chain recombines TRBV20-1 with TRBJ1-1; D is uncertain. The germline V and J ends were trimmed by 5 bases and 3 bases, with 13 bases remaining between them. CDR1 and CDR2 (germline): DFQATT, SNEGSKA (reference sequence). This CDR3 region has 13 residues. CDR3 protein: CSASTAPDTEAFF. The CDR3 DNA reads TGCAGTGCTTCGACGGCCCCAGACACTGAAGCTTTCTTT.

V gene TRBV9 combines with J gene TRBJ2-3, with 7 bases that match TRBD2. This CDR3 is built from 15 residues. V was pared by 2 bases and J by 4 bases, with 7 bases of the junction left unmatched. Germline lookup yields CDR1 SGDLS and CDR2 YYNGEE. The CDR3 sequence is CASSVDSGGADTQYF. Here the CDR3 DNA reads TGTGCCAGCAGCGTTGACTCGGGGGGAGCAGATACGCAGTATTTT. The variable domain in full, completed from reference TRBV9 and TRBJ2-3, reads DSGVTQTPKHLITATGQRVTLRCSPRSGDLSVYWYQQSLDQGLQFLIQYYNGEERAKGNILERFSAQQFPDLHSELNLSSLELGDSALYFCASSVDSGGADTQYFGPGTRLTVL.

The V gene is TRBV6-5, the J gene TRBJ2-1; 8 bases agree with TRBD1. Judging by the DNA end, TRBJ2-7 fits better; the J call may be wrong. The germline gives CDR1 MNHEY, CDR2 SVGAGI. The CDR3 extends over 16 amino acids. The CDR3 bases are TGTGCCAGCAGTTACTCCCGGCAGGGGGCCTACAATGAGCAGTACTTC. This sequence encodes CASSYSRQGAYNEQYF.

This clonotype has more than one count but fewer than ten. The rearrangement joins TRBV12-3 or TRBV12-4 to TRBJ1-2, with a possible D match to TRBD1 (5 bases). Deletions cut 3 bases from V and 2 bases from J, with 13 bases between. This CDR3 spans 15 amino acids. CDR3 DNA: TGTGCCAGCAGTTTTTCGTTGACAGAAAACTATGGCTACACCTTC. It encodes CASSFSLTENYGYTF.

This clonotype was seen repeatedly, ten times or more. This rearrangement joins TRBV5-1 to TRBJ2-1, with a possible D match to TRBD1 (6 bases). Germline loops: CDR1 SGHRS, CDR2 YFSETQ. Trimming stripped 4 bases from V and 4 bases from J, with 27 bases between. This CDR3 has 19 residues. The DNA for the CDR3 is TGCGCCAGCAGCCCCGCCGGGACAAGGTCTTCACTCCGGTACAATGAGCAGTTCTTC. Its protein product is CASSPAGTRSSLRYNEQFF.

Turning to this clonotype: One base away lies a much larger clone, so this may be a sequencing read error. CDR3 region: CASSQGAGTCEQYF. In nucleotides, the CDR3 is TGCGCCAGCAGCCAAGGAGCGGGGACCTGCGAGCAGTACTTC. The chain joins TRBV4-1 to TRBJ2-7, with 7 bases that match TRBD2. Germline V CDR1 and CDR2: MGHRA, YSYEKL. The CDR3 is made up of 14 amino acids. The ends lost 1 base at V and 6 bases at J; junction bases unmatched: 6.

The V call is TRBV3-1, the J call TRBJ1-1; unclear D gene. Per the germline V gene, CDR1 is LGHDT and CDR2 is YNNKEL (reference sequence). V was trimmed by 0 bases and J by 9 bases, leaving 11 bases between them. CDR3 size: 13 residues. As DNA, the CDR3 is TGTGCCAGCAGCCAAGATCTGGGCAGGAAAGCTTTCTTT. It yields the protein CASSQDLGRKAFF.

This clonotype was observed a handful of times. The chain is built from TRBV12-3 or TRBV12-4 and TRBJ2-3, with no clear D. The V end lost 4 bases, the J end lost 2 bases, and 7 bases lay between the germline ends. This CDR3 is 13 amino acids long. DNA of the CDR3: TGTGCCAGCAGTTGGCTCGACACAGATACGCAGTATTTT. This translates into CASSWLDTDTQYF.